Following are 30 T cell receptor beta chains from one sample sequenced in a study of technical replicates of blood from several donors (dated by TCRdb to the late 2010s). Receptor amplification or capture employed the immunoSEQ multiplex PCR assay. Not all clones reach the TCRdb copy of this immuneACCESS table, which keeps in-frame sequences only. Checked studies attribute under half of the gap to unresolved V genes and leave the rest unexplained. In this sample the table shows about 84,000 clones, nearly 98% of which occur a single time. The ten largest clones take up approximately 0.15% of the sample. The sequenced material came from T cells isolated from PBMCs. The receptors originated from a human donor in good health.

This sequence joins TRBV18 and TRBJ2-6; TRBD1 aligns across 8 bases. The V gene's germline CDR1 is KGHSH and CDR2 LQKENI. This CDR3 has 18 amino acids. V lost 5 bases and J lost 0; bases outside the gene matches: 9. CDR3 region: CASSKSPGGLSGANVLTF. CDR3 sequence (DNA): TGTGCCAGCTCAAAGTCTCCAGGGGGCCTCTCTGGGGCCAACGTCCTGACTTTC.

The chain uses TRBV5-1 and TRBJ1-1; the D is unclear. CDR1 is SGHRS, CDR2 YFSETQ, per germline. The CDR3 covers 18 residues. V was pared by 5 bases and J by 1 base, with 24 bases between. The CDR3 region has the DNA TGCGCCAGCAGTGGCTTATTCGCCGCCGTAAACCGGAACACTGAAGCTTTCTTT. This codes for CASSGLFAAVNRNTEAFF.

V and J are TRBV18 and TRBJ2-5; weak D call: TRBD2 (6 bases). Germline V CDR1 and CDR2: KGHSH, LQKENI. This CDR3 spans 15 amino acids. V lost 0 bases to trimming and J lost 2 bases, with 10 bases between them. The CDR3 coding sequence is TGTGCCAGCTCACCACCGGGGCTAGCGCAAGAGACCCAGTACTTC. Protein sequence: CASSPPGLAQETQYF.

The V and J genes are TRBV5-6 and TRBJ2-7; 13 positions agree with TRBD2. V dropped 3 bases and J dropped 2; count of bases not matched to a gene: 8. Germline values: CDR1 SGHDT, CDR2 YYEEEE. This CDR3 contains 17 residues. CDR3 protein: CASSSLIGLAGAYEQYF. The CDR3 DNA is TGTGCCAGCAGCTCTCTCATCGGACTAGCGGGAGCCTACGAGCAGTACTTC.

This chain links TRBV11-3 with TRBJ1-1, with 8 bases aligning to TRBD1. Germline loops: CDR1 SGHNT, CDR2 YENEEA. The CDR3 spans 15 residues. With V trimmed by 1 base and J by 5 bases, 6 bases remained unmatched. CDR3 protein: CASSLAGQGRTEAFF. CDR3 bases: TGTGCCAGCAGCTTAGCAGGACAGGGACGGACTGAAGCTTTCTTT.

The chain links TRBV5-1 to TRBJ2-7; tentatively, D is TRBD1 (6 bases). V was trimmed by 4 bases and J by 2 bases, leaving 13 bases between them. The V gene's germline CDR1 is SGHRS and CDR2 YFSETQ. The CDR3 contains 14 residues. In DNA, the CDR3 is TGCGCCAGCAGCCCAACGGGGACAACCTACGAGCAGTACTTC. Protein product: CASSPTGTTYEQYF.

The V call is TRBV9, the J call TRBJ2-7, with 12 bases matching TRBD1. The CDR3 consists of 15 residues. Germline V gives CDR1 SGDLS, CDR2 YYNGEE. V lost 4 bases and J lost 5; bases outside the gene matches: 7. In DNA form, the CDR3 reads TGTGCCAGCAGCCCCTGGGACAGGGGGCTCCACGAGCAGTACTTC. Protein product: CASSPWDRGLHEQYF.

The chain employs TRBV10-1 and TRBJ2-1, with 8 bases lining up with TRBD2. Trimming cost V 6 bases and J 7 bases; bases outside gene matches: 8. CDR3 length equals 14 residues. The germline gives CDR1 WNHNN, CDR2 SYGVQD (reference sequence). In nucleotides, the CDR3 is TGCGCCAGCAGCCCGGGACTAGGGAGAAATGAGCAGTTCTTC. It yields the protein CASSPGLGRNEQFF.

The gene calls are TRBV28 and TRBJ1-5, with D tentatively TRBD1 (5 bases). V was cut by 6 bases and J by 5 bases, with 20 bases left in between. This CDR3 is 16 amino acids long. The germline CDR1 and CDR2 sequences are MDHEN and SYDVKM. The CDR3 DNA reads TGTGCCAGCAGGTCCATCCAGGTGGGGCAGTATCAGCCCCAGCATTTT. Its protein product is CASRSIQVGQYQPQHF.

V is TRBV5-4 and J is TRBJ2-7, with 10 bases matching TRBD2. This CDR3 contains 14 residues. V lost 4 bases and J lost 4; bases outside the gene matches: 5. Germline V gene data show CDR1 as SGHNT and CDR2 as YYREEE (reference sequence). CDR3: CASSPSGGVYEQYF. The CDR3 coding sequence is TGTGCCAGCAGCCCCAGCGGGGGGGTGTACGAGCAGTACTTC.

The chain uses TRBV10-3 and TRBJ2-1; 8 bases align to TRBD2. This CDR3 is built from 19 residues. Germline values: CDR1 ENHRY, CDR2 SYGVKD. The V gene end was trimmed by 3 bases and the J gene end by 0 bases; junction bases not matched to a gene: 13. CDR3 coding DNA: TGTGCCATCAGTGAACGGGGGGGGGCTTCGTCCTACTCCTACAATGAGCAGTTCTTC. Residues: CAISERGGASSYSYNEQFF.

The rearrangement joins TRBV6-5 to TRBJ2-1; 10 positions match TRBD2. The CDR3 contains 15 residues. J lost 4 bases, V lost 2 bases, and 2 bases had no gene match. In germline, CDR1 is MNHEY, CDR2 SVGAGI. The CDR3 DNA sequence: TGTGCCAGCAGTTACAGGGGACTAGCGTACAATGAGCAGTTCTTC. This codes for CASSYRGLAYNEQFF.

This chain uses TRBV23-1 with TRBJ2-7; D possibly corresponds to TRBD2 (5 bases). TRBV23-1 counts as an open reading frame of uncertain function. The V end was cut by 11 bases, the J end by 7 bases, with 12 bases between. The CDR3 extends over 10 amino acids. CDR3 region: CAWYWREQYF. In DNA form, the CDR3 reads TGCGCCTGGTATTGGAGGGAGCAGTACTTC.

The rearrangement uses TRBV5-4 and TRBJ2-3, with D hard to call. This CDR3 is built from 15 residues. V dropped 0 bases and J dropped 1 base, with 9 bases sitting between them. Per germline, CDR1 SGHNT and CDR2 YYREEE (reference sequence). The CDR3 region has the DNA TGTGCCAGCAGCTTGGGGGCCCCGGGCACAGATACGCAGTATTTT. Its protein is CASSLGAPGTDTQYF.

This chain connects TRBV5-4 to TRBJ2-5, with TRBD2 matching over 10 bases. The CDR3 is 16 amino acids. CDR1 and CDR2 from the germline V gene are SGHNT and YYREEE (reference sequence). Trimming cost V 3 bases and J 5 bases; bases outside gene matches: 10. CDR3 residues: CASSSGSGGAGETQYF. For the CDR3, the DNA is TGTGCCAGCAGCTCAGGAAGCGGGGGGGCCGGGGAGACCCAGTACTTC.

This rearrangement joins TRBV27 to TRBJ2-7; D gene uncertain. Trimming took 2 bases from V and 5 from J, leaving 19 bases between them. The CDR3 consists of 16 residues. Germline CDR1 and CDR2: MNHEY and SMNVEV (reference sequence). The CDR3 reads CASSLRPLTQMDEQYF. In DNA, the CDR3 is TGTGCCAGCAGTTTACGCCCTCTTACACAGATGGACGAGCAGTACTTC.

This chain joins TRBV7-9 and TRBJ2-5, with a tentative D call TRBD2 (6 bases). CDR1 and CDR2 from the germline V gene are SEHNR and FQNEAQ (reference sequence). This CDR3 is built from 16 residues. With 6 bases removed from V and 5 bases from J, the gap between germline ends came to 22 bases. CDR3 sequence: CASSSTRGQVVETQYF. Written as DNA, the CDR3 is TGTGCCAGCAGTTCGACTAGAGGACAAGTGGTGGAGACCCAGTACTTC.

This rearrangement joins TRBV13 to TRBJ1-6, with D tentatively TRBD1 (5 bases). This CDR3 spans 16 amino acids. Trimming stripped 2 bases from V and 0 bases from J, with 8 bases between. Per the germline V gene, CDR1 is PRHDT and CDR2 is FYEKMQ (reference sequence). The CDR3 loop is CASSLQGSSYNSPLHF. The CDR3 nucleotides read TGTGCCAGCAGCTTACAGGGAAGCTCCTATAATTCACCCCTCCACTTT.

The CDR3 here is CASSLDGGYLEAFF. Here the CDR3 DNA reads TGTGCCAGCAGCTTAGACGGGGGGTACCTTGAAGCTTTCTTT. This rearrangement joins TRBV7-9 to TRBJ1-1, with D perhaps TRBD1 (5 bases). The CDR3 runs 14 residues. Germline assignment: CDR1 SEHNR and CDR2 FQNEAQ (reference sequence). Deletions cut 1 base from V and 7 bases from J, with 13 bases between.

The chain recombines TRBV28 with TRBJ2-1; perhaps TRBD2 as D (6 bases). The germline gives CDR1 MDHEN, CDR2 SYDVKM. V lost 8 bases, J lost 7 bases, and 15 bases lay in between. The CDR3 is 13 amino acids. The CDR3 coding sequence is TGTGCCAGCGTTTATAGCGGACCGAATGAGCAGTTCTTC. Translating it yields CASVYSGPNEQFF.

This clone was detected once. The chain combines TRBV11-2 with TRBJ1-2, with a tentative D call TRBD1 (5 bases). Between the trimmed V and J ends, which lost 5 bases and 4 bases, there was a span of 14 bases. CDR1 and CDR2 from the germline V gene are SGHAT and FQNNGV. CDR3 length: 14 residues. CDR3 bases: TGTGCCAGCAGCCCGAGCGGGGGTAGCTATGGCTACACCTTC. Its protein is CASSPSGGSYGYTF.

This rearrangement joins TRBV6-5 to TRBJ2-2; possible D gene TRBD2, 6 bases. V was trimmed by 8 bases and J by 1 base, leaving 14 bases between them. The germline CDR1 and CDR2 sequences are MNHEY and SVGAGI. The CDR3 is made up of 15 amino acids. The CDR3 here is CASGRRGGNTGELFF. CDR3 coding DNA: TGTGCCAGCGGCAGGAGGGGCGGGAACACCGGGGAGCTGTTTTTT.

The chain links TRBV19 to TRBJ1-1, with 11 nucleotides matching TRBD1. CDR3 length: 14 residues. The V and J ends lost 6 bases and 4 bases, in that order; junction bases with no gene match: 4. The V gene's germline CDR1 is LNHDA and CDR2 SQIVND (reference sequence). The CDR3 bases are TGTGCCAGTAGGCCGGGACAGGGGGTCACTGAAGCTTTCTTT. Translated: CASRPGQGVTEAFF.

CDR3 loop: CASSPLTGGPREQFF. Here the CDR3 DNA reads TGTGCCAGCTCACCACTAACGGGAGGGCCGCGCGAGCAGTTCTTC. The chain recombines TRBV18 with TRBJ2-1; 8 nucleotides align to TRBD2. Trimming cost V 1 base and J 10 bases; bases outside gene matches: 9. CDR1 KGHSH and CDR2 LQKENI come from the germline V gene. This CDR3 has 15 amino acids.

This chain joins TRBV5-1 and TRBJ2-6, with D possibly TRBD2 on 6 matching bases. The CDR3 loop spans 19 amino acids. V lost 0 bases and J lost 0, with 16 bases in between. Germline lookup yields CDR1 SGHRS and CDR2 YFSETQ. The CDR3 is CASSLAVGGTRSGANVLTF. The CDR3 bases are TGCGCCAGCAGCTTGGCCGTGGGCGGGACGCGCTCTGGGGCCAACGTCCTGACTTTC.

The V call is TRBV10-1, the J call TRBJ2-7; TRBD1 aligns across 8 bases. The CDR3 is 14 amino acids. Germline CDR1 reads WNHNN; CDR2 reads SYGVQD (reference sequence). The junction had 2 bases not matched to a gene; V was cut back by 3 bases and J by 1 base. The CDR3 spells CASSDTGGSYEQYF. DNA for the CDR3: TGCGCCAGCAGTGACACAGGGGGTTCCTACGAGCAGTACTTC.

The rearrangement uses TRBV28 and TRBJ1-1; TRBD1 agrees at 8 bases. Germline V gene sequence: CDR1 MDHEN, CDR2 SYDVKM. The V segment lost 2 bases and the J segment 1 base; nucleotides outside the gene matches: 3. This CDR3 has 15 amino acids. The CDR3 nucleotides are TGTGCCAGCAGTTTACGAGGACAGGGGAACACTGAAGCTTTCTTT. Protein sequence: CASSLRGQGNTEAFF.

A single count supports this clone. This sequence joins TRBV5-1 and TRBJ2-7, with D possibly matching TRBD1 (6 bases). V lost 4 bases and J lost 3, with 17 bases in between. Germline assignment: CDR1 SGHRS and CDR2 YFSETQ. The CDR3 is 15 residues long. CDR3 nucleotide sequence: TGCGCCAGCAGCAAGGGACAATCCTCCTACTACGAGCAGTACTTC. This encodes CASSKGQSSYYEQYF.

This clone was picked up one time. The chain employs TRBV11-3 and TRBJ1-1, with unresolved D. The CDR3 is made up of 13 amino acids. V was pared by 2 bases and J by 2 bases, with 6 bases between. CDR1 is SGHNT, CDR2 YENEEA, per germline. This chain's CDR3 is CASSLPVNTEAFF. The CDR3 nucleotides are TGTGCCAGCAGCTTACCTGTTAACACTGAAGCTTTCTTT.

The chain joins TRBV28 to TRBJ2-7, with 12 bases lining up with TRBD1. Germline CDR1 reads MDHEN; CDR2 reads SYDVKM. Losses at the gene ends were 5 bases for V and 7 bases for J; bases not matched to a gene: 9. The CDR3 has 15 amino acids. For the CDR3, the DNA is TGTGCCAGCAGTCCCCCGGGGACAGGGGGCAGGGAGCAGTACTTC. Translating gives CASSPPGTGGREQYF.